The clone carrying this T cell receptor (beta chain) turned up a few times. Its antigen remains unidentified. The sample originates from a study of blood T cells in healthy people across ages. With a J-beta primer mix and a sample-barcoded 5' primer, a second PCR ran about 6 to 11 cycles. Every cDNA was tagged by a template-switch adaptor with 12 random nucleotides. TCRdb itself ran the 5' RACE reads through MiXCR, one entry per CDR3 protein. The sample has about 2 million distinct CDR3 sequences, about 49% seen once. From germline, CDR1 is PRHDT and CDR2 FYEKMQ (reference sequence). Trimming took 0 bases from V and 2 from J; bases not matched to a gene: 3. This CDR3 has 16 amino acids. Whole-study results and caveats: Older age coincided with a roughly linear decline in TCR beta diversity per million T cells. More naive CD4+ cells and higher diversity marked long-lived donors relative to aged donors. Researchers said unsorted PBMCs prevented a conclusive naive versus antigen-experienced comparison.

The sample was blood. The sequence was obtained from a woman between 35 and 50 years old in good health. The rearrangement joins TRBV13 to TRBJ2-1; 8 bases fit TRBD2. The CDR3 protein is CASSLGPAGAYNEQFF. The CDR3 DNA is TGTGCCAGCAGCTTAGGTCCAGCGGGGGCCTACAATGAGCAGTTCTTC.